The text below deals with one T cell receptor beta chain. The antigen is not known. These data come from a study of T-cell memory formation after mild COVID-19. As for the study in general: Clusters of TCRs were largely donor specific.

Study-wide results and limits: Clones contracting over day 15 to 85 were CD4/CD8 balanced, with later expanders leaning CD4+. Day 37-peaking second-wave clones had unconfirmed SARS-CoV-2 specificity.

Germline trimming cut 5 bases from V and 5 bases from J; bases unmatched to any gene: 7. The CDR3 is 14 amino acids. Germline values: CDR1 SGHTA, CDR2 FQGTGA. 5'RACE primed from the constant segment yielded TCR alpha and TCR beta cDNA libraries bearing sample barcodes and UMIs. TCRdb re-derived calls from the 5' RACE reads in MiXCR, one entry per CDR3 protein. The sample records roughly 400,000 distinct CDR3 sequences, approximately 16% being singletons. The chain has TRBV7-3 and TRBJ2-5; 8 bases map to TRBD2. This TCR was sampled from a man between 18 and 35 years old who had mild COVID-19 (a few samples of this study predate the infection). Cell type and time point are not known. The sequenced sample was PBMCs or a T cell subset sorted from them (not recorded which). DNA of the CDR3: TGTGCCAGCAGCCGGGGCTCTAGCGGGGAGACCCAGTACTTC. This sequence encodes CASSRGSSGETQYF.